These T cell receptor beta chains were read from a single sample in a study of ipilimumab plus nivolumab after autologous stem cell transplantation. Method: immunoSEQ multiplex PCR; TCRdb's copy keeps in-frame clones and lacks some. The repertoire holds approximately 84,000 clones, with 83% as singletons. The input for sequencing was PBMCs, taken in a trial of ipilimumab plus nivolumab as post-transplant consolidation. The receptors originated from a male donor with diffuse large B-cell lymphoma. Each CDR3 is given with its conserved first and last residue. A D gene is named only where the DNA matches it firmly. Rows may omit the clone size; those that give it use once, few, many or a size class.

V,J,length,D,size,CDR3,DNA
TRBV6-6,TRBJ2-4,16,TRBD2,NA,CASSGTSGLTKNIQYF,TGTGCCAGCAGTGGGACTAGCGGTTTGACCAAAAACATTCAGTACTTC
TRBV10-1,TRBJ2-2,15,TRBD1,few,CASRRTGADTGELFF,TGCGCCAGCAGGAGGACAGGGGCCGACACCGGGGAGCTGTTTTTT
TRBV5-1,TRBJ2-1,19,TRBD2,NA,CASSSGTSGGQSSYNEQFF,TGCGCCAGCAGCTCCGGGACTAGCGGGGGGCAGAGTAGCTACAATGAGCAGTTCTTC
TRBV7-6,TRBJ1-1,14,TRBD1,NA,CASSLQGARTEAFF,TGTGCCAGCAGCTTACAGGGGGCGCGTACTGAAGCTTTCTTT
TRBV29-1,TRBJ2-2,15,NA,NA,CSVDGVAGNTGELLF,TGCAGCGTAGACGGAGTGGCGGGTAACACCGGGGAGCTGCTTTTT
TRBV19,TRBJ1-3,14,NA,NA,CASSPGAAGNTIYF,TGTGCCAGTAGTCCCGGGGCGGCTGGAAACACCATATATTTT
TRBV5-6,TRBJ1-6,15,TRBD1,NA,CASSLVDRVNSPLHF,TGTGCCAGCAGCTTGGTCGACAGGGTGAATTCACCCCTCCACTTT
TRBV5-4,TRBJ1-1,15,NA,NA,CASSFNGYGGTEAFF,TGTGCCAGCAGCTTTAACGGCTACGGGGGGACTGAAGCTTTCTTT
TRBV2,TRBJ1-6,15,NA,NA,CASSEKPPRDSPLHF,TGTGCCAGCAGTGAAAAACCCCCTAGGGATTCACCCCTCCACTTT
TRBV9,TRBJ2-3,15,TRBD1,NA,CASRGDRDGTDTQYF,TGTGCCAGCAGAGGCGACAGGGATGGCACAGATACGCAGTATTTT
TRBV2,TRBJ2-3,17,TRBD2,NA,CASRGLTSGGLTDTQYF,TGTGCCAGCAGGGGTCTGACTAGCGGGGGTTTGACAGATACGCAGTATTTT
TRBV21-1,TRBJ1-4,12,NA,NA,CARDRAHEKLFF,TGTGCCAGAGACAGGGCCCATGAAAAACTGTTTTTT
TRBV18,TRBJ1-6,15,NA,NA,CASSPLEGGNSPLHF,TGTGCCAGCTCACCTCTGGAAGGGGGGAATTCACCCCTCCACTTT
TRBV5-6,TRBJ2-6,14,NA,NA,CASSGKRGANVLTF,TGTGCCAGCAGCGGCAAGCGAGGGGCCAACGTCCTGACTTTC
TRBV2,TRBJ1-4,16,NA,NA,CASSEVALTEREKLFF,TGTGCCAGCAGTGAAGTTGCGCTAACTGAACGGGAAAAACTGTTTTTT
TRBV5-1,TRBJ2-3,14,NA,NA,CASSFRDSTDTQYF,TGCGCCAGCAGCTTCCGGGACAGCACAGATACGCAGTATTTT
TRBV19,TRBJ1-1,11,NA,NA,CASRSYTEAFF,TGTGCCAGTAGGTCCTACACTGAAGCTTTCTTT
TRBV6-1,TRBJ1-2,15,NA,NA,CASSEGVGANYGYTF,TGTGCCAGCAGTGAGGGGGTGGGAGCTAACTATGGCTACACCTTC
TRBV7-9,TRBJ2-3,16,NA,NA,CASSTRARVPGDTQYF,TGTGCCAGCAGCACACGCGCCAGGGTACCTGGAGATACGCAGTATTTT